These 25 T cell receptor beta chains were sequenced from one sample in a study of human T cells and chemical hapten exposure. TCRdb recomputed calls from the RACE reads with MiXCR, one row per CDR3 protein. Of about 89,000 distinct CDR3 sequences in the sample, 10% to 13% were seen once. Sample time point: pre-sensitization, week 0. Treatment specified: therapeutic diphenylcyclopropenone sensitization with weekly scalp DPC. The specimen comprised whole blood, sampled in connection with sensitization to the hapten diphenylcyclopropenone (DPC). Receptors were obtained from a woman aged 60 to 75 with alopecia areata. Some clones in this sample may be carry-over from other donors' samples.

This clonotype has more than one count but fewer than ten. V usage is TRBV5-1 and J usage is TRBJ2-7; D is perhaps TRBD2 (6 bases). V was trimmed by 3 bases and J by 2 bases, leaving 15 bases between them. CDR3 length: 15 residues. The germline V gene encodes CDR1 SGHRS and CDR2 YFSETQ. CDR3 region: CASSSDRDSTYEQYF. The CDR3 bases are TGCGCCAGCAGCTCCGACCGGGACTCGACCTACGAGCAGTACTTC. The complete variable domain, with remaining parts taken from reference TRBV5-1 and TRBJ2-7, reads KAGVTQTPRYLIKTRGQQVTLSCSPISGHRSVSWYQQTPGQGLQFLFEYFSETQRNKGNFPGRFSGRQFSNSRSEMNVSTLELGDSALYLCASSSDRDSTYEQYFGPGTRLTVT.

This clonotype was seen a few times. The V and J genes are TRBV12-3 or TRBV12-4 and TRBJ1-4; 8 nucleotides align to TRBD1. This CDR3 has 14 residues. Losses at the gene ends were 7 bases for V and 7 bases for J; bases not matched to a gene: 8. In nucleotides, the CDR3 is TGTGCCAGCATGTCCGGGACAGGTTTTGAAAAACTGTTTTTT. Protein: CASMSGTGFEKLFF.

This clonotype was recorded many times. The chain carries TRBV14 and TRBJ1-1; 9 positions agree with TRBD1. After removal of 4 bases from V and 4 bases from J, the junction contained 7 bases not matched to a gene. Germline CDR1 and CDR2: SGHDN and FVKESK. There are 15 residues in the CDR3. CDR3 amino acids: CASSRLGQGGTEAFF. CDR3 DNA sequence: TGTGCCAGCAGCCGACTGGGACAGGGAGGCACTGAAGCTTTCTTT.

This clonotype was counted ten times or more. The rearrangement joins TRBV12-3 or TRBV12-4 to TRBJ2-7; D possibly uses TRBD1 or TRBD2 (5 bases each). Between the trimmed V and J ends, which lost 4 bases and 7 bases, there was a span of 20 bases. The CDR3 consists of 15 residues. CDR3 protein: CASSSEQVPEGEQYF. CDR3 nucleotide sequence: TGTGCCAGCAGTTCAGAACAGGTCCCAGAGGGGGAGCAGTACTTC.

This clonotype has at least ten counts. The V and J genes are TRBV30 and TRBJ1-1, with 8 bases aligning to TRBD1. The germline gives CDR1 GTSNPN, CDR2 SVGIG (reference sequence). The CDR3 sequence is 11 residues long. Germline trimming cut 5 bases from V and 4 bases from J; bases unmatched to any gene: 0. CDR3 bases: TGTGCCTGGGGACAGGGCACTGAAGCTTTCTTT. This translates into CAWGQGTEAFF.

This sequence joins TRBV12-3 or TRBV12-4 and TRBJ1-4; D is unclear. The ends were cut back, 3 bases at V and 5 bases at J, with 10 bases in the middle. This CDR3 contains 14 residues. CDR3 sequence reads: CASSFFPGNEKLFF. In DNA form, the CDR3 reads TGTGCCAGCAGTTTTTTCCCAGGCAATGAAAAACTGTTTTTT.

The chain employs TRBV9 and TRBJ2-1, with D uncertain. Germline V CDR1 and CDR2: SGDLS, YYNGEE. Trimming stripped 1 base from V and 8 bases from J, with 10 bases between. The CDR3 extends over 13 amino acids. CDR3 residues: CASSVPEKDEQFF. For the CDR3, the DNA is TGTGCCAGCAGCGTACCCGAGAAAGATGAGCAGTTCTTC.

This clonotype appeared many times. This chain joins TRBV20-1 and TRBJ2-4, with a weak D call TRBD1 (6 bases). Germline CDR1 reads DFQATT; CDR2 reads SNEGSKA (reference sequence). The CDR3 sequence is 13 residues long. V shed 3 bases and J shed 4 bases, with 10 bases lying between them. This CDR3 is CSASGTTKNIQYF. The CDR3 nucleotides read TGCAGTGCTAGCGGGACAACTAAAAACATTCAGTACTTC.

The sample holds a few counts of this clonotype. J is TRBJ2-1 and V is TRBV7-3, with a weak D call TRBD2 (5 bases). The CDR3 contains 15 residues. CDR1 SGHTA and CDR2 FQGTGA come from the germline V gene. Trimming shortened V by 4 bases and J by 0 bases, and 10 bases separated the two germline ends. As DNA, the CDR3 is TGTGCCAGCAGCTCCGGGGTAATCTCCTACAATGAGCAGTTCTTC. Translated, it gives CASSSGVISYNEQFF.

This clonotype was observed a handful of times. The chain employs TRBV3-1 and TRBJ1-2; 7 bases are a match to TRBD1. The germline V gene has CDR1 LGHDT and CDR2 YNNKEL (reference sequence). This CDR3 is built from 15 residues. V trimming: 4 bases; J trimming: 8 bases; junction bases outside the gene matches: 13. This chain's CDR3 is CASSLRQGGSKGYTF. The CDR3, as DNA: TGTGCCAGCAGCCTGCGACAGGGTGGATCCAAAGGCTACACCTTC.

This chain links TRBV10-3 with TRBJ2-3; 11 bases are shared with TRBD2. Germline V lookup: CDR1 ENHRY, CDR2 SYGVKD. After removal of 6 bases from V and 0 bases from J, the junction contained 2 bases not matched to a gene. This CDR3 spans 15 amino acids. This CDR3 reads CAIRGTSGSTDTQYF. In nucleotides, the CDR3 is TGTGCCATCAGGGGGACTAGCGGTAGCACAGATACGCAGTATTTT.

This clonotype was seen more than once but under ten times. CDR3 coding DNA: TGCGCCAGCAGTGAGCCCCGTGGACAGGGGTACGGAAACACCATATATTTT. Its translation is CASSEPRGQGYGNTIYF. V is TRBV10-2 and J is TRBJ1-3; 9 bases line up with TRBD1. The CDR3 length is 17 residues. Trimming took 2 bases from V and 4 from J; bases not matched to a gene: 9. From germline, CDR1 is WSHSY and CDR2 SAAADI.

This clonotype has only a few counts. The chain couples TRBV7-2 to TRBJ2-2; 7 bases are a match to TRBD1. The CDR3 runs 13 residues. Per the germline V gene, CDR1 is SGHTA and CDR2 is FQGNSA. Trimming took 5 bases from V and 6 from J; bases not matched to a gene: 3. Written as DNA, the CDR3 is TGTGCCAGCAGCACTCAGGGGGCCGGGGAGCTGTTTTTT. The encoded protein is CASSTQGAGELFF.

This clonotype has at least ten counts. V gene TRBV6-6 combines with J gene TRBJ1-5; tentatively, D is TRBD1 (6 bases). The CDR3 loop spans 16 amino acids. The germline CDR1 and CDR2 sequences are MNHNY and SVGAGI (reference sequence). Trimming took off 6 bases at V and 11 bases at J, with 26 bases between the two ends. CDR3 residues: CASSKPRGTSSQAQHF. CDR3 DNA sequence: TGTGCCAGCAGCAAGCCGAGGGGGACCTCCTCACAGGCCCAGCATTTT.

This clonotype was observed a few times. The V call is TRBV5-1, the J call TRBJ1-5; TRBD1 aligns across 7 bases. V shed 0 bases, J shed 5 bases, and the junction held 5 bases outside the gene matches. Germline V gene sequence: CDR1 SGHRS, CDR2 YFSETQ. The CDR3 loop spans 15 amino acids. CDR3 sequence: CASSLGDRRDQPQHF. For the CDR3, the DNA is TGCGCCAGCAGCTTGGGGGACAGACGAGATCAGCCCCAGCATTTT.

This clonotype was detected many times. V gene TRBV5-4 combines with J gene TRBJ1-2; the match to TRBD1 covers 9 bases. CDR1 and CDR2 (germline): SGHNT, YYREEE (reference sequence). This CDR3 region has 16 residues. V shed 1 base and J 6 bases; nucleotides not matched to a gene: 10. CDR3 DNA sequence: TGTGCCAGCAGCTTGTTAGGCGGGACAGGGTACCATGGCTACACCTTC. Its translation: CASSLLGGTGYHGYTF.

This clonotype was recorded a few times. The chain recombines TRBV12-3 or TRBV12-4 with TRBJ1-1, with a tentative D call TRBD1 (5 bases). CDR3 size: 17 residues. Trimming cost V 5 bases and J 4 bases, with 23 bases left between them. CDR3 bases: TGTGCCAGCAGTCAGGCGGGGACCAGGGTTGGTGGCACTGAAGCTTTCTTT. Translation: CASSQAGTRVGGTEAFF.

The rearrangement links TRBV30 to TRBJ2-5; no definite D call. V lost 4 bases to trimming and J lost 7 bases, with 10 bases between them. CDR1 and CDR2 (germline): GTSNPN, SVGIG (reference sequence). The CDR3 is 11 amino acids. DNA for the CDR3: TGTGCCTGGACTCTGACGGGGACCCAGTACTTC. Residues: CAWTLTGTQYF.

This clonotype was counted at least ten times. This rearrangement joins TRBV19 to TRBJ2-6, with a tentative D call TRBD1 (6 bases). The CDR3 contains 17 residues. V was shortened by 10 bases and J by 1 base, with 20 bases between the two germline ends. Germline assignment: CDR1 LNHDA and CDR2 SQIVND (reference sequence). DNA for the CDR3: TGTGCCACGACGCAGGGGCTGGGGGATTCTGGGGCCAACGTCCTGACTTTC. It encodes CATTQGLGDSGANVLTF.

This clonotype was seen ten or more times. The V call is TRBV6-1, the J call TRBJ1-1; perhaps TRBD1 as D (6 bases). V lost 6 bases, J lost 4 bases, and 15 bases lay in between. The germline V gene encodes CDR1 MNHNS and CDR2 SASEGT. This CDR3 spans 14 amino acids. In nucleotides, the CDR3 is TGTGCCAGCAGAAACAGGGCGGATGGCACTGAAGCTTTCTTT. This codes for CASRNRADGTEAFF.

This clonotype was detected only a few times. V usage is TRBV7-9 and J usage is TRBJ1-2; 7 bases are shared with TRBD1. This CDR3 comprises 13 residues. Looked up from germline, CDR1 is SEHNR and CDR2 is FQNEAQ (reference sequence). J gave up 6 bases and V 5 bases, and 6 bases lay outside the gene matches. CDR3 loop: CASSIGQDDGYTF. CDR3 DNA: TGTGCCAGCAGCATCGGACAGGACGATGGCTACACCTTC.

The chain employs TRBV20-1 and TRBJ1-1; 9 bases are shared with TRBD1. With V trimmed by 6 bases and J by 0 bases, 11 bases remained unmatched. The CDR3 runs to 16 residues. Looked up from germline, CDR1 is DFQATT and CDR2 is SNEGSKA (reference sequence). The CDR3 reads CSAKDGTGNLNTEAFF. The CDR3 nucleotides read TGCAGTGCCAAGGACGGGACAGGGAACTTGAACACTGAAGCTTTCTTT.

In this sample, this clonotype turned up many times. The genes are TRBV4-1 and TRBJ1-2; D is perhaps TRBD1 (5 bases). Germline values: CDR1 MGHRA, CDR2 YSYEKL. The CDR3 is 16 residues long. The V end lost 6 bases, the J end lost 0 bases, and 17 bases lay between the germline ends. CDR3 DNA: TGCGCCAGCAGGTCAGACAGACGGACGCCTAACTATGGCTACACCTTC. Amino acid sequence: CASRSDRRTPNYGYTF.

The J gene is TRBJ2-5, the V gene TRBV6-1, with D perhaps matching TRBD1 (5 bases). V lost 2 bases and J lost 4, with 11 bases in between. Germline values: CDR1 MNHNS, CDR2 SASEGT. The CDR3 runs to 14 residues. The CDR3 loop is CASSESDQGETQYF. CDR3 nucleotide sequence: TGTGCCAGCAGTGAATCCGATCAGGGAGAGACCCAGTACTTC.

This clonotype was recorded many times. This rearrangement joins TRBV29-1 to TRBJ1-3; no definite D call. V was trimmed by 5 bases and J by 2 bases, leaving 13 bases between them. The V gene's germline CDR1 is SQVTM and CDR2 ANQGSEA. The CDR3 has 14 amino acids. Here the CDR3 DNA reads TGCAGCGTTCGCCAAGCGGGCCCTGGAAACACCATATATTTT. Translation gives CSVRQAGPGNTIYF. Together with reference TRBV29-1 and TRBJ1-3, the CDR3 gives the full variable domain: SAVISQKPSRDICQRGTSLTIQCQVDSQVTMMFWYRQQPGQSLTLIATANQGSEATYESGFVIDKFPISRPNLTFSTLTVSNMSPEDSSIYLCSVRQAGPGNTIYFGEGSWLTVV.